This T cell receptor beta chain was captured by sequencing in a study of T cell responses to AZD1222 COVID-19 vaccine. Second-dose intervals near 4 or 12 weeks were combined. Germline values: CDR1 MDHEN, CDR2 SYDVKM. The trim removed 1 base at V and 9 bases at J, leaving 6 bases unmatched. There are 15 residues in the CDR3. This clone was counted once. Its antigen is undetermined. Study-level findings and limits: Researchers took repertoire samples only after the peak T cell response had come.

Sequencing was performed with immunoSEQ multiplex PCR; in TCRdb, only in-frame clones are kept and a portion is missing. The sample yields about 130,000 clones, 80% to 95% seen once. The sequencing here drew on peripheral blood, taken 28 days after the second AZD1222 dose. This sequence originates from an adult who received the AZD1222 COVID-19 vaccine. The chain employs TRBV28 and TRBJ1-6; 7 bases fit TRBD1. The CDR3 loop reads CASSLSEGARSPLHF. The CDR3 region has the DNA TGTGCCAGCAGTTTATCCGAGGGGGCCCGTTCACCCCTCCACTTT.